These 13 T cell receptor beta chains were all obtained from the same sample, sequenced in a study of T cell responses to AZD1222 COVID-19 vaccine. The assay was immunoSEQ multiplex PCR, and TCRdb's table has in-frame clones only and misses some. The sample holds tens of thousands of clones, approximately 86% seen once. The sample was peripheral blood, taken on day 0 of MenACWY control vaccination. These receptors were taken from an adult in good health.

This sequence joins TRBV2 and TRBJ2-1; TRBD2 aligns across 10 bases. The V segment lost 6 bases and the J segment 3 bases; nucleotides outside the gene matches: 5. The V gene's germline CDR1 is SNHLY and CDR2 FYNNEI. The CDR3 extends over 15 amino acids. The CDR3 coding sequence is TGTGCCAGCAGGGGAGCGGGGGGGGTCTACAATGAGCAGTTCTTC. Translated: CASRGAGGVYNEQFF.

This chain connects TRBV28 to TRBJ1-5, with 7 bases aligning to TRBD1. CDR1 and CDR2 from the germline V gene are MDHEN and SYDVKM. With 6 bases clipped from V and 4 bases from J, the junction kept 0 bases outside the gene matches. The CDR3 spans 12 residues. The CDR3 is CASRQGNQPQHF. As DNA, the CDR3 is TGTGCCAGCAGACAGGGGAATCAGCCCCAGCATTTT.

V usage is TRBV7-2 and J usage is TRBJ2-2, with D possibly being TRBD1 (5 bases). Trimming removed 5 bases at V and 3 bases at J, with 13 bases between. CDR1 is SGHTA and CDR2 is FQGNSA in the germline V gene. The CDR3 length is 15 residues. CDR3 in DNA: TGTGCCAGCAGCCCGACAGAGATTTACACCGGGGAGCTGTTTTTT. Translated, it gives CASSPTEIYTGELFF.

The chain couples TRBV19 to TRBJ1-5; weak D call: TRBD1 (5 bases). Trimming removed 5 bases from V and 6 bases from J, with 14 bases in between. This CDR3 has 14 amino acids. CDR1 and CDR2 from the germline V gene are LNHDA and SQIVND (reference sequence). CDR3 sequence: CASSGREFSQPQHF. DNA of the CDR3: TGTGCCAGTAGTGGCAGGGAATTTAGTCAGCCCCAGCATTTT.

The chain employs TRBV3-1 (or the pseudogene TRBV3-2) and TRBJ2-1, with 7 bases that match TRBD1. The junction had 8 bases not matched to a gene; V was cut back by 3 bases and J by 0 bases. CDR3 length equals 17 residues. CDR1 LGHDT and CDR2 YNNKEL come from the germline V gene (reference sequence). CDR3 coding DNA: TGTGCCAGCAGCCATCGGACAGGATCTTCCTCCTACAATGAGCAGTTCTTC. Translated: CASSHRTGSSSYNEQFF.

This chain links TRBV6-6 with TRBJ1-5, with TRBD1 as a possible D gene (6 bases). V lost 7 bases, J lost 7 bases, and 17 bases lay in between. Germline V gene data show CDR1 as MNHNY and CDR2 as SVGAGI (reference sequence). The CDR3 length is 14 residues. The CDR3 loop is CASTEGGFGQPQHF. The CDR3 nucleotides are TGTGCCAGCACCGAAGGGGGATTCGGGCAGCCCCAGCATTTT.

This clone showed up just once. The chain has TRBV15 and TRBJ2-7; D is undetermined. Trimming removed 0 bases at V and 3 bases at J, with 9 bases between. This CDR3 comprises 14 residues. CDR1 and CDR2 (germline): LNHNV, YYDKDF (reference sequence). The CDR3 protein is CATSRELGGYEQYF. In DNA form, the CDR3 reads TGTGCCACCAGCAGAGAGCTGGGCGGCTACGAGCAGTACTTC.

This clone was counted a single time. In nucleotides, the CDR3 is TGTGCCAGCAGTCCATATCGGGACTACAATGAGCAGTTCTTC. It specifies CASSPYRDYNEQFF. This rearrangement joins TRBV27 to TRBJ2-1; D possibly corresponds to TRBD2 (5 bases). V was pared by 5 bases and J by 3 bases, with 11 bases between. The germline V gene encodes CDR1 MNHEY and CDR2 SMNVEV (reference sequence). The CDR3 covers 14 residues.

In its sample, this clone was seen once. The rearrangement joins TRBV5-6 to TRBJ1-1; possibly TRBD1 for D (5 bases). CDR3 length: 14 amino acids. CDR1 is SGHDT and CDR2 is YYEEEE in the germline V gene. With 2 bases removed from V and 0 bases from J, the gap between germline ends came to 8 bases. This CDR3 reads CASSFRQLNTEAFF. The CDR3 DNA reads as TGTGCCAGCAGCTTTAGACAGCTGAACACTGAAGCTTTCTTT.

The chain has TRBV6-1 and TRBJ1-3; 10 nucleotides line up with TRBD1. With V trimmed by 4 bases and J by 3 bases, 6 bases remained unmatched. CDR1 is MNHNS and CDR2 is SASEGT in the germline V gene. This CDR3 has 16 amino acids. The CDR3 sequence: CASSAPGQGFGNTIYF. CDR3 coding DNA: TGTGCCAGCAGTGCCCCGGGACAGGGGTTTGGAAACACCATATATTTT.

This clone was observed a handful of times. The chain is built from TRBV2 and TRBJ1-3; no clear D. The germline V and J ends were trimmed by 1 base and 4 bases, with 8 bases remaining between them. Germline CDR1 reads SNHLY; CDR2 reads FYNNEI. The CDR3 covers 14 residues. For the CDR3, the DNA is TGTGCCAGCAGTGAAGAGACATACGGAAACACCATATATTTT. Protein product: CASSEETYGNTIYF.

The chain employs TRBV2 and TRBJ1-1; a weak D match, TRBD1 (6 bases). This CDR3 is 14 amino acids long. Germline lookup yields CDR1 SNHLY and CDR2 FYNNEI. The germline V and J ends were trimmed by 7 bases and 2 bases, with 14 bases remaining between them. The CDR3 nucleotides are TGTGCCAGCAACCCAAGGACAGAAAACACTGAAGCTTTCTTT. Protein: CASNPRTENTEAFF.

The chain recombines TRBV10-1 with TRBJ2-1; TRBD2 matches 13 bases. Germline loops: CDR1 WNHNN, CDR2 SYGVQD (reference sequence). The CDR3 sequence is 14 residues long. J was trimmed by 9 bases and V by 8 bases; bases with no gene match: 7. The CDR3 sequence is CASGPGLAGCEQFF. The CDR3 bases are TGCGCCAGCGGACCGGGACTAGCGGGGTGTGAGCAGTTCTTC.